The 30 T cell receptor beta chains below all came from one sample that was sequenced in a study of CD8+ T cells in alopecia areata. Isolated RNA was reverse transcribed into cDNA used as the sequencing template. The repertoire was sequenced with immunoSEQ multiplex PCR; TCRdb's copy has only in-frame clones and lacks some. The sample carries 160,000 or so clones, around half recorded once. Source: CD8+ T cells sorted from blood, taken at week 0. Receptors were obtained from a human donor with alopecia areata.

This chain's CDR3 is CASSSKLTGSYEQYF. The CDR3 DNA sequence: TGTGCCAGCAGCTCCAAATTGACGGGTAGCTACGAGCAGTACTTC. This rearrangement joins TRBV13 to TRBJ2-7; D remains unclear. Germline V lookup: CDR1 PRHDT, CDR2 FYEKMQ (reference sequence). This CDR3 contains 15 residues. Trimming took off 4 bases at V and 3 bases at J, with 16 bases between the two ends.

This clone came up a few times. CDR3 region: CASSPSEGRADTQYF. Here the CDR3 DNA reads TGTGCCAGCAGCCCCTCGGAGGGGAGGGCAGATACGCAGTATTTT. The J gene is TRBJ2-3, the V gene TRBV7-3; TRBD2 aligns across 7 bases. CDR3 size: 15 residues. Germline loops: CDR1 SGHTA, CDR2 FQGTGA. Unmatched junction bases numbered 9, after V lost 5 bases and J lost 4 bases.

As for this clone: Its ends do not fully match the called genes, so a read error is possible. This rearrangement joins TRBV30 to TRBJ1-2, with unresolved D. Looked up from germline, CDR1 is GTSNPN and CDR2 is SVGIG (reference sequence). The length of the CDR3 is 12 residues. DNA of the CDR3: TGTGTCTGGAGTTCAGGTCGAGGAGTCTTCACCTTC. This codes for CVWSSGRGVFTF.

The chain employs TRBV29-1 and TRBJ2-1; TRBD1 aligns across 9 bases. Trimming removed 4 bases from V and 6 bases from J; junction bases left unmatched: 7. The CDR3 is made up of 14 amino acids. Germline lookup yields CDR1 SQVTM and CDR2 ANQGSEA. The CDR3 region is CSVAGGQGGNEQFF. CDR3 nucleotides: TGCAGCGTTGCTGGGGGACAGGGTGGCAATGAGCAGTTCTTC.

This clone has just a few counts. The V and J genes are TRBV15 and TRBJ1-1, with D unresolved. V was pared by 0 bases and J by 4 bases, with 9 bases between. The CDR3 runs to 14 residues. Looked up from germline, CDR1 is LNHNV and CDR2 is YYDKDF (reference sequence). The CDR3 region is CATSRDVGVTEAFF. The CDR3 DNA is TGTGCCACCAGCAGAGATGTAGGAGTCACTGAAGCTTTCTTT. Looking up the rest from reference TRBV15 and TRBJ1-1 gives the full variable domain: DAMVIQNPRYQVTQFGKPVTLSCSQTLNHNVMYWYQQKSSQAPKLLFHYYDKDFNNEADTPDNFQSRRPNTSFCFLDIRSPGLGDTAMYLCATSRDVGVTEAFFGQGTRLTVV.

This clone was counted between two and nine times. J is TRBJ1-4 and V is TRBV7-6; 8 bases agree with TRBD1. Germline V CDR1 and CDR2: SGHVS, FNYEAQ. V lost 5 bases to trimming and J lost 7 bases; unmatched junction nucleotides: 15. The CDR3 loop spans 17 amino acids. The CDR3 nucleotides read TGTGCCAGCAGCCGCACAGGGGGAGTTTCGGAAGGTGAAAAACTGTTTTTT. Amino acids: CASSRTGGVSEGEKLFF.

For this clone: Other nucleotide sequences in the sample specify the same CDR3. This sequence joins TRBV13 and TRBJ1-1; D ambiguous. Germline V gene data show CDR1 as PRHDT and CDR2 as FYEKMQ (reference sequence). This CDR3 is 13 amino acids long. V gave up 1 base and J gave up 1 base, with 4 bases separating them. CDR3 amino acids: CASSLVGNTEAFF. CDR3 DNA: TGTGCCAGCAGCTTAGTCGGGAACACTGAAGCTTTCTTT.

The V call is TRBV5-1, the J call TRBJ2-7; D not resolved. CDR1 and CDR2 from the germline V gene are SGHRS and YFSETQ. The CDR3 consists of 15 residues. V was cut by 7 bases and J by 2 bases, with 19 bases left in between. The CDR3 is CASRQVPRGAYEQYF. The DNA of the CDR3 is TGCGCCAGCCGCCAAGTTCCGAGAGGCGCCTACGAGCAGTACTTC.

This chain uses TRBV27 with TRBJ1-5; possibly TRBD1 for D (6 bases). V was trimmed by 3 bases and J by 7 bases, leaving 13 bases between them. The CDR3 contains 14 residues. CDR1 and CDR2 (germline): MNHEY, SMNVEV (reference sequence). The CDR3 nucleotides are TGTGCCAGCAGTTTCGCAGGGGCAAGGCAGCCCCAGCATTTT. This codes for CASSFAGARQPQHF.

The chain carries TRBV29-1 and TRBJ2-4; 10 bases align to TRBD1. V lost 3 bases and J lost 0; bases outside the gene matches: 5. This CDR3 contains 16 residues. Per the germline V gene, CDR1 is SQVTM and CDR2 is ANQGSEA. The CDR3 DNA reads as TGCAGCGTTGAGGGACAGGGGAACTTAGCCAAAAACATTCAGTACTTC. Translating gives CSVEGQGNLAKNIQYF.

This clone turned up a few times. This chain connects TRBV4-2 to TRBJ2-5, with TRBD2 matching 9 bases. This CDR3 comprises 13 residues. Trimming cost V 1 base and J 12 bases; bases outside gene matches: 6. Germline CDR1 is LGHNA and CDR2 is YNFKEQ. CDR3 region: CASSQVGGGEKYF. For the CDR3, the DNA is TGTGCCAGCAGCCAAGTGGGCGGGGGGGAGAAGTACTTC.

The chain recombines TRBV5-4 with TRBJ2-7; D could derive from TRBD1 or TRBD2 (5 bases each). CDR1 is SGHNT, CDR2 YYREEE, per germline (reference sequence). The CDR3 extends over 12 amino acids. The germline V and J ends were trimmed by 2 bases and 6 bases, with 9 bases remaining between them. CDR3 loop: CASSFGGVEQYF. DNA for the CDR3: TGTGCCAGCAGCTTTGGGGGAGTCGAGCAGTACTTC. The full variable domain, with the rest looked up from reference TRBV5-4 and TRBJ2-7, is ETGVTQSPTHLIKTRGQQVTLRCSSQSGHNTVSWYQQALGQGPQFIFQYYREEENGRGNFPPRFSGLQFPNYSSELNVNALELDDSALYLCASSFGGVEQYFGPGTRLTVT.

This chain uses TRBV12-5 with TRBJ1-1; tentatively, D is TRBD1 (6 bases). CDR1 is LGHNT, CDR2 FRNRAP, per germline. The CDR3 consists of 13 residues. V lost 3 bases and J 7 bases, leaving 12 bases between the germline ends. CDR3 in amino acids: CASGLEQGFEAFF. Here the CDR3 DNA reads TGTGCTAGTGGTTTAGAACAGGGTTTTGAAGCTTTCTTT.

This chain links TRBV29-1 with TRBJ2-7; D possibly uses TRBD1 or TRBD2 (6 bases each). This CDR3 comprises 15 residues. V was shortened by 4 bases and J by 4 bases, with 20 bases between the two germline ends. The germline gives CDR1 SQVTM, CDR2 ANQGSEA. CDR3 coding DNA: TGCAGCGTTGTTGAGGGGGGTTCAAGGGCATACGAGCAGTACTTC. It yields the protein CSVVEGGSRAYEQYF.

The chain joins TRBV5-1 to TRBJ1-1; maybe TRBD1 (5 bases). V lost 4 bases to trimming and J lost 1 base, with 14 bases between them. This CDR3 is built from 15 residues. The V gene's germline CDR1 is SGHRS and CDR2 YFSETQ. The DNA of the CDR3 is TGCGCCAGCAGCCCGTTGGAGACAGCGAACACTGAAGCTTTCTTT. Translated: CASSPLETANTEAFF.

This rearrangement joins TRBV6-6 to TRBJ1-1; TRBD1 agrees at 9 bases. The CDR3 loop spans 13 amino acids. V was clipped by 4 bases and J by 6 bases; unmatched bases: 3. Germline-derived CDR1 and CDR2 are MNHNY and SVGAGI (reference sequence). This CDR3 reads CASSSQGAAEAFF. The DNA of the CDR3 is TGTGCCAGCAGTTCACAGGGGGCGGCTGAAGCTTTCTTT.

DNA of the CDR3: TGCGCCAGCAGCCGGAGGACGGCGGAGACCCAGTACTTC. Its protein is CASSRRTAETQYF. V gene TRBV4-3 combines with J gene TRBJ2-5; a weak D match, TRBD2 (5 bases). Germline values: CDR1 LGHNA, CDR2 YSLEER. The V and J ends lost 4 bases and 5 bases respectively, with 11 bases between them. The CDR3 totals 13 residues.

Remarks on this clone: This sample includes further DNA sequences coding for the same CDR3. This CDR3 reads CASSLGGGNEQFF. The CDR3 region has the DNA TGTGCCAGCAGCCTTGGCGGGGGAAATGAGCAGTTCTTC. This chain connects TRBV7-9 to TRBJ2-1; 7 bases are shared with TRBD2. The V gene end was trimmed by 5 bases and the J gene end by 7 bases; junction bases not matched to a gene: 5. The CDR3 is 13 residues long. Germline lookup yields CDR1 SEHNR and CDR2 FQNEAQ (reference sequence).

CDR3 in DNA: TGTGCCAGCAGTGGCCTCGACAGGCCGCGGGAGCAGTTCTTC. Translating it yields CASSGLDRPREQFF. The rearrangement uses TRBV27 and TRBJ2-1; perhaps TRBD1 as D (6 bases). The CDR3 sequence is 14 residues long. Trimming pared 5 bases from V and 10 bases from J, leaving 18 bases between. Germline CDR1 and CDR2: MNHEY and SMNVEV (reference sequence).

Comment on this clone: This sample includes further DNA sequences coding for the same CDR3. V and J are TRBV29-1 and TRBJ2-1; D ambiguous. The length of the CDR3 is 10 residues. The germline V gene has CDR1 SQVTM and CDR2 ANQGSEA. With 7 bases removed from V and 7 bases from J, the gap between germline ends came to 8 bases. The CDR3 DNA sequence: TGCAGCGGTAGTCGGAATGAGCAGTTCTTC. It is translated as CSGSRNEQFF.

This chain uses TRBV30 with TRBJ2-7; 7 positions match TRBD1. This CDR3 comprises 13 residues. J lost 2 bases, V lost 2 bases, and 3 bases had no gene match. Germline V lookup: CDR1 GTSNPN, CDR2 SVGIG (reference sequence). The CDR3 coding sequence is TGTGCCTGGAGTACAGGGGTAGCCTACGAGCAGTACTTC. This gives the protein CAWSTGVAYEQYF.

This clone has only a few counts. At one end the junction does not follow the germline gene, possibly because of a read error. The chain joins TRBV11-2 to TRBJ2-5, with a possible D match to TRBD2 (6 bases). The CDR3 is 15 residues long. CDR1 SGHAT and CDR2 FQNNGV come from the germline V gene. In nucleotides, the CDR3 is TGCGCCAGCAGCGCTGATAGCGGATCACAAGAGACCCAGTACTTC. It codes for CASSADSGSQETQYF.

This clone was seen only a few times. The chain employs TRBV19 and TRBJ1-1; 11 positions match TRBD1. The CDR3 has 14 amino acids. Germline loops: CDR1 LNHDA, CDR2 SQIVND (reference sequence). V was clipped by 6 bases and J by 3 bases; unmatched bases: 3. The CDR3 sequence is CASRDRGLDTEAFF. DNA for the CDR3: TGTGCCAGTAGGGACAGGGGGCTGGACACTGAAGCTTTCTTT.

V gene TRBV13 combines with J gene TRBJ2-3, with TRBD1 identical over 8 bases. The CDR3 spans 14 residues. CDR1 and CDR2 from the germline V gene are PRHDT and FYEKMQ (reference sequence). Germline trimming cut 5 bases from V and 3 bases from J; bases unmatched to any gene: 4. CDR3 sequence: CASSLRDRTDTQYF. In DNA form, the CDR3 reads TGTGCCAGCAGCCTCCGGGACAGGACAGATACGCAGTATTTT.

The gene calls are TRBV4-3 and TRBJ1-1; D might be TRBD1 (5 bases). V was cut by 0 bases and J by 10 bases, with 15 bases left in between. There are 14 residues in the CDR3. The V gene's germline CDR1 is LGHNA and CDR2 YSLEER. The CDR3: CASSQDAGWAIAFF. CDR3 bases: TGCGCCAGCAGCCAAGATGCAGGGTGGGCGATAGCTTTCTTT.

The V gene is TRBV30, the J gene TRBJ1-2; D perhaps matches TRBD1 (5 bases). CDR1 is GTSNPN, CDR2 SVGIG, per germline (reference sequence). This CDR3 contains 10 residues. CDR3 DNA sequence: TGTGCGGGACGGTTTCGTGGCTACACCTTC. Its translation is CAGRFRGYTF.

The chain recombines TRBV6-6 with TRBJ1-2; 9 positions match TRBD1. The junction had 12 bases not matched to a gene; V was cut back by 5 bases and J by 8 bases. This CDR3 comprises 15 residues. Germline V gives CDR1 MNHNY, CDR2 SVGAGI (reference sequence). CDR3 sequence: CASSNRDRESWGYTF. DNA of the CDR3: TGTGCCAGCAGTAACCGGGACAGGGAATCTTGGGGCTACACCTTC.

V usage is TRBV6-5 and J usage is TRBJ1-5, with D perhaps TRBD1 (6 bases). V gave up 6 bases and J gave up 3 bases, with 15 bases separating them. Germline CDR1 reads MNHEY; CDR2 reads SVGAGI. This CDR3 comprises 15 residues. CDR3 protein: CASSLTGSDNQPQHF. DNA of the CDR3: TGTGCCAGCAGCCTCACAGGGTCGGACAATCAGCCCCAGCATTTT.

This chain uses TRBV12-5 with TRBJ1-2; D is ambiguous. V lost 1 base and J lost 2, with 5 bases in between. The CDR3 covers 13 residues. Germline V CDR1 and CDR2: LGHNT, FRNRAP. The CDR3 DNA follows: TGTGCTAGTGGTTTGGGGATCAACTATGGCTACACCTTC. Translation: CASGLGINYGYTF.

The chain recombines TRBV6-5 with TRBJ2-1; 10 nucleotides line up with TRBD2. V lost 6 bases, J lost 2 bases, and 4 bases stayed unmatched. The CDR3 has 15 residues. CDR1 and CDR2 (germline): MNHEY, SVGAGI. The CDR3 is CASSLAGGPYNEQFF. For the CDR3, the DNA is TGTGCCAGCAGCTTAGCGGGGGGTCCCTACAATGAGCAGTTCTTC.